These 20 T cell receptor beta chains came from one sample sequenced in a study of shared clonotypes between healthy human individuals. TCRdb keeps only in-frame clones here, not all; method: immunoSEQ multiplex PCR. The data contain millions of clones, 85% to 95% of them singletons. The specimen was naive CD4+ T cells sorted from blood. Subset indicated: CD45RA+ positively selected. The receptors were sampled from a man younger than 35 in good health.

V and J are TRBV15 and TRBJ1-5; TRBD1 aligns across 7 bases. Per germline, CDR1 LNHNV and CDR2 YYDKDF (reference sequence). The length of the CDR3 is 18 residues. J gave up 0 bases and V 4 bases, and 12 bases lay outside the gene matches. The CDR3 nucleotides are TGTGCCACCAGCACCCTGAAAGGGGGCTTCTCTAGCAATCAGCCCCAGCATTTT. This encodes CATSTLKGGFSSNQPQHF.

The chain employs TRBV10-3 and TRBJ2-2, with D uncertain. Trimming took off 3 bases at V and 7 bases at J, with 9 bases between the two ends. CDR3 length equals 13 residues. Germline V gene sequence: CDR1 ENHRY, CDR2 SYGVKD. In DNA, the CDR3 is TGTGCCATCAGTGATAGCATCAGCGGGGAGCTGTTTTTT. Its protein is CAISDSISGELFF.

This rearrangement joins TRBV5-1 to TRBJ2-3; D might be TRBD1 or TRBD2, each matching 6 bases. The V and J ends lost 0 bases and 4 bases respectively, with 18 bases between them. This CDR3 comprises 17 residues. The V gene's germline CDR1 is SGHRS and CDR2 YFSETQ. DNA of the CDR3: TGCGCCAGCAGCTTGGCCCCCCTAGGGGGAGGCGCAGATACGCAGTATTTT. Translated, it gives CASSLAPLGGGADTQYF.

The chain links TRBV2 to TRBJ2-7; D gene ambiguous. Germline V lookup: CDR1 SNHLY, CDR2 FYNNEI. This CDR3 has 13 amino acids. The V end lost 3 bases, the J end lost 3 bases, and 9 bases lay between the germline ends. The CDR3 loop is CASSEAPNYEQYF. CDR3 coding DNA: TGTGCCAGCAGTGAGGCCCCTAACTACGAGCAGTACTTC.

This chain links TRBV30 with TRBJ2-1, with a weak D call TRBD1 (6 bases). There are 14 residues in the CDR3. V gave up 6 bases and J gave up 0 bases, with 12 bases separating them. The germline V gene encodes CDR1 GTSNPN and CDR2 SVGIG (reference sequence). CDR3 DNA: TGTGCCTGTTCAGGGGTCACCTCCTACAATGAGCAGTTCTTC. Its protein product is CACSGVTSYNEQFF.

The chain joins TRBV7-9 to TRBJ1-4; 7 bases line up with TRBD1. From germline, CDR1 is SEHNR and CDR2 FQNEAQ (reference sequence). Losses at the gene ends were 5 bases for V and 4 bases for J; bases not matched to a gene: 4. The CDR3 extends over 14 amino acids. The CDR3 nucleotides are TGTGCCAGCAGCCCGGGACAGCATAATGAAAAACTGTTTTTT. Its translation is CASSPGQHNEKLFF.

The chain recombines TRBV7-2 with TRBJ1-1, with D perhaps TRBD1 (5 bases). The CDR3 is 16 residues long. Germline V lookup: CDR1 SGHTA, CDR2 FQGNSA. The ends were cut back, 5 bases at V and 2 bases at J, with 18 bases in the middle. The CDR3 DNA reads TGTGCCAGCAGCCATAGCACCGGGACCCTAAACACTGAAGCTTTCTTT. Translated: CASSHSTGTLNTEAFF.

The chain has TRBV5-1 and TRBJ2-3; 8 bases agree with TRBD1. CDR1 SGHRS and CDR2 YFSETQ come from the germline V gene. CDR3 size: 15 residues. The V segment lost 1 base and the J segment 3 bases; nucleotides outside the gene matches: 4. CDR3 region: CASSLRDRTTDTQYF. CDR3 bases: TGCGCCAGCAGCTTGAGGGACAGGACTACAGATACGCAGTATTTT.

The chain combines TRBV6-5 with TRBJ1-1; no definite D call. CDR3 length equals 14 residues. Germline CDR1 and CDR2: MNHEY and SVGAGI. V lost 2 bases and J lost 0, with 7 bases in between. DNA of the CDR3: TGTGCCAGCAGTTACGAAACTATGAACACTGAAGCTTTCTTT. Translating gives CASSYETMNTEAFF.

This rearrangement joins TRBV30 to TRBJ1-4; D perhaps matches TRBD1 (6 bases). The germline gives CDR1 GTSNPN, CDR2 SVGIG (reference sequence). This CDR3 spans 14 amino acids. V dropped 0 bases and J dropped 7 bases, with 12 bases sitting between them. The CDR3 here is CAWSVGGNVEKLFF. CDR3 bases: TGTGCCTGGAGTGTAGGGGGAAACGTTGAAAAACTGTTTTTT.

V usage is TRBV6-5 and J usage is TRBJ1-1; tentatively, D is TRBD1 (5 bases). The V end lost 0 bases, the J end lost 3 bases, and 14 bases lay between the germline ends. CDR1 MNHEY and CDR2 SVGAGI come from the germline V gene. The CDR3 has 16 residues. CDR3 in DNA: TGTGCCAGCAGTTACTCGAGTACGGGAGGGGACACTGAAGCTTTCTTT. As protein: CASSYSSTGGDTEAFF.

The genes are TRBV28 and TRBJ2-7; the D gene is possibly TRBD1 (6 bases). Germline CDR1 is MDHEN and CDR2 is SYDVKM. The CDR3 runs to 15 residues. V gave up 5 bases and J gave up 2 bases, with 16 bases separating them. The CDR3 loop is CASSGSFSGAYEQYF. CDR3 sequence (DNA): TGTGCCAGCAGTGGATCTTTTTCAGGGGCCTACGAGCAGTACTTC.

This sequence joins TRBV10-3 and TRBJ2-7; 9 bases agree with TRBD1. CDR3 size: 17 residues. V dropped 6 bases and J dropped 0; count of bases not matched to a gene: 12. CDR1 is ENHRY, CDR2 SYGVKD, per germline. DNA for the CDR3: TGTGCCATCAGCGAACGAAGCTCGGGACAGGGCTCCTACGAGCAGTACTTC. Protein product: CAISERSSGQGSYEQYF.

DNA for the CDR3: TGTGCCATCGGAACTAGCGGGAGTGTAGAGACCCAGTACTTC. It yields the protein CAIGTSGSVETQYF. The chain carries TRBV10-3 and TRBJ2-5, with 11 bases lining up with TRBD2. This CDR3 contains 14 residues. Trimming removed 8 bases from V and 4 bases from J; junction bases left unmatched: 6. Per germline, CDR1 ENHRY and CDR2 SYGVKD.

This clone was recorded a few times. The chain's CDR3 is CASSRDGLGVEQYF. The CDR3 DNA reads as TGTGCCAGCAGCCGGGACGGCCTGGGGGTCGAGCAGTACTTC. The chain combines TRBV6-5 with TRBJ2-7; D might be TRBD1 or TRBD2, each matching 5 bases. The CDR3 is 14 amino acids. From germline, CDR1 is MNHEY and CDR2 SVGAGI. V was pared by 6 bases and J by 6 bases, with 18 bases between.

The V call is TRBV6-5, the J call TRBJ1-6; maybe TRBD1 (6 bases). CDR1 MNHEY and CDR2 SVGAGI come from the germline V gene. V shed 4 bases and J shed 8 bases, with 12 bases lying between them. This CDR3 has 14 amino acids. The DNA for the CDR3 is TGTGCCAGCAGTTCGGACAGCCGATATTCACCCCTCCACTTT. Amino acids: CASSSDSRYSPLHF.

CDR3 coding DNA: TGCGCCAGCAGCGTTGGGACCGGCTCTGGAAACACCATATATTTT. Its protein is CASSVGTGSGNTIYF. V and J are TRBV5-1 and TRBJ1-3; tentative D call: TRBD1 (5 bases). The CDR3 contains 15 residues. Germline V gene sequence: CDR1 SGHRS, CDR2 YFSETQ. V was shortened by 4 bases and J by 0 bases, with 11 bases between the two germline ends.

This sequence joins TRBV7-8 and TRBJ1-1; 8 bases map to TRBD1. The CDR3 has 16 amino acids. The germline V gene encodes CDR1 SGHVS and CDR2 FQNEAQ. V dropped 4 bases and J dropped 5; count of bases not matched to a gene: 12. The CDR3 DNA reads TGTGCCAGCAGCTCCGGGAGCATGACAGGGGAGACTGAAGCTTTCTTT. This translates into CASSSGSMTGETEAFF.

The V call is TRBV30, the J call TRBJ2-7, with 10 nucleotides matching TRBD1. The V gene end was trimmed by 1 base and the J gene end by 2 bases; junction bases not matched to a gene: 2. The CDR3 is 14 residues long. Germline-derived CDR1 and CDR2 are GTSNPN and SVGIG (reference sequence). The CDR3 nucleotides read TGTGCCTGGAGTGCGACAGGGGGCCCCTACGAGCAGTACTTC. It specifies CAWSATGGPYEQYF.

The rearrangement uses TRBV30 and TRBJ1-5; 10 bases are shared with TRBD1. The CDR3 extends over 14 amino acids. Looked up from germline, CDR1 is GTSNPN and CDR2 is SVGIG (reference sequence). V gave up 5 bases and J gave up 5 bases; unmatched junction bases: 6. Here the CDR3 reads CAWAPGQGHQPQHF. CDR3 in DNA: TGTGCCTGGGCACCGGGACAGGGGCATCAGCCCCAGCATTTT.